A single TCR beta chain is shown here with its context. What it binds is not known. Each participant gave about 10 milliliters of peripheral blood. The data were taken from a study of type 1 and type 2 diabetes patients. CDR3 length equals 15 residues. Per the germline V gene, CDR1 is SNHLY and CDR2 is FYNNEI. V was cut by 6 bases and J by 7 bases, with 18 bases left in between. Notes on the study in general: V and J gene usage correlated at roughly 0.97 between type 2 diabetes and control samples.

PCR was run on genomic DNA. Amplification of the beta chain CDR3 used 30 forward and 13 reverse multiplex primers. Via MiXCR, TCRdb re-called the multiplex PCR reads, giving one row per CDR3 protein. The table records some 250,000 distinct CDR3 sequences, roughly 48% of them present only once. This receptor was identified in a man aged 18 to 30 with type 2 diabetes. Sequencing input: peripheral blood mononuclear cells (PBMCs). The chain couples TRBV2 to TRBJ1-4; a weak D match, TRBD1 (5 bases). The CDR3, as DNA: TGTGCCAGCAGCGAGGTTTTGGGGGTTGGTGAAAAACTGTTTTTT. Residues: CASSEVLGVGEKLFF. The full variable domain, rest sourced from reference TRBV2 and TRBJ1-4, is EPEVTQTPSHQVTQMGQEVILRCVPISNHLYFYWYRQILGQKVEFLVSFYNNEISEKSEIFDDQFSVERPDGSNFTLKIRSTKLEDSAMYFCASSEVLGVGEKLFFGSGTQLSVL.